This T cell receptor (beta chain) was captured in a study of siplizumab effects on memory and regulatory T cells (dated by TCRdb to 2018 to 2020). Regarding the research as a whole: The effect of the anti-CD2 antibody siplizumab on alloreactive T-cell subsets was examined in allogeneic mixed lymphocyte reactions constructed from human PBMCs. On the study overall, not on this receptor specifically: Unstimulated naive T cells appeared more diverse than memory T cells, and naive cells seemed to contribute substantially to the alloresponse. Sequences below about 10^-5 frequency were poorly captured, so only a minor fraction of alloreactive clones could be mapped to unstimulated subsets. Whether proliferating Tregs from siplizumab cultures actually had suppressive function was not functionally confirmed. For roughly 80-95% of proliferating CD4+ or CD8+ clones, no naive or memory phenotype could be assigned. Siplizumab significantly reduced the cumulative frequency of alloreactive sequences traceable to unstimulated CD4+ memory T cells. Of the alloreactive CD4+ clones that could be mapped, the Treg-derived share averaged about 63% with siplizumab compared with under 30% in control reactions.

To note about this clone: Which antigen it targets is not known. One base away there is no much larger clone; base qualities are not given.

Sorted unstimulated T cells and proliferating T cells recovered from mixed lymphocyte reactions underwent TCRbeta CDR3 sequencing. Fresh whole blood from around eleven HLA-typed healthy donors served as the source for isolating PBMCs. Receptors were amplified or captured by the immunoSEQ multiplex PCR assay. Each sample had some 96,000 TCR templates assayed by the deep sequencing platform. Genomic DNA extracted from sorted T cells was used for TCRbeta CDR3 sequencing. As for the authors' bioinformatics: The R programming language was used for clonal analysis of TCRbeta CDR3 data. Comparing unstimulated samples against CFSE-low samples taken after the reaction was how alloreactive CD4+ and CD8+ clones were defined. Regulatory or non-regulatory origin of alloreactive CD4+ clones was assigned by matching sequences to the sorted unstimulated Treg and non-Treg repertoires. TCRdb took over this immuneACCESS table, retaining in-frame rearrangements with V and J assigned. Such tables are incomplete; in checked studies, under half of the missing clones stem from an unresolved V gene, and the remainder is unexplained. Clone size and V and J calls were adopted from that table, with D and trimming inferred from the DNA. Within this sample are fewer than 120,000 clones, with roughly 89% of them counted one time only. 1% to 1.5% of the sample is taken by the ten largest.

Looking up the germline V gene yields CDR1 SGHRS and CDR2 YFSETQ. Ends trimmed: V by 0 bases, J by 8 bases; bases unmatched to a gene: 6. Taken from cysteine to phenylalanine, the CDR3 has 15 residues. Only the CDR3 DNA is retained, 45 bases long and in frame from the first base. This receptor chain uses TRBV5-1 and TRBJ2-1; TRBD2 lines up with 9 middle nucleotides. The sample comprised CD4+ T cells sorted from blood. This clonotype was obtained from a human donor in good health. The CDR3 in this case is CASSLGVAGAYEQFF. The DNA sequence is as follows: TGCGCCAGCAGCTTGGGGGTAGCGGGAGCATATGAGCAGTTCTTC. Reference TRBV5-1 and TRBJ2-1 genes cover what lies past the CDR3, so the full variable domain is KAGVTQTPRYLIKTRGQQVTLSCSPISGHRSVSWYQQTPGQGLQFLFEYFSETQRNKGNFPGRFSGRQFSNSRSEMNVSTLELGDSALYLCASSLGVAGAYEQFFGPGTRLTVL.